Below, 29 T cell receptor beta chains from the same sample are listed, as sequenced in a study of T-cell reconstitution after alpha-beta-depleted transplantation in children. TCRbeta library preparation incorporated unique molecular identifiers. TCRdb redid the calling of the PCR reads with MiXCR, one entry per CDR3 protein. The data hold about 200,000 distinct CDR3 sequences, with approximately 15% observed a single time. The sequences come from PBMCs from the stem cell graft donor, collected from the stem cell graft. These receptors came from a human donor who donated a stem cell graft to a child with acute lymphoblastic leukemia.

This chain uses TRBV2 with TRBJ2-7; 8 bases are a match to TRBD2. Germline CDR1 SNHLY, CDR2 FYNNEI. Losses at the gene ends were 4 bases for V and 6 bases for J; bases not matched to a gene: 11. This CDR3 spans 15 amino acids. CDR3 in amino acids: CASSVTSGIRGEQYF. The DNA for the CDR3 is TGTGCCAGCAGTGTAACTAGCGGCATTAGGGGCGAGCAGTACTTC.

This clonotype was seen at least ten times. The chain combines TRBV12-3 or TRBV12-4 with TRBJ1-6; 8 bases fit TRBD1. V trimming: 6 bases; J trimming: 7 bases; junction bases outside the gene matches: 5. The length of the CDR3 is 14 residues. DNA of the CDR3: TGTGCCAGCAGGTCGACAGGGGCCAATTCACCCCTCCACTTT. Protein sequence: CASRSTGANSPLHF.

This clonotype occurred many times. V gene TRBV7-8 combines with J gene TRBJ1-5; tentative D call: TRBD1 (5 bases). Germline V gene sequence: CDR1 SGHVS, CDR2 FQNEAQ. V shed 2 bases and J shed 0 bases, with 11 bases lying between them. The CDR3 loop spans 16 amino acids. The CDR3 here is CASSLLRGNSNQPQHF. The CDR3 DNA follows: TGTGCCAGCAGCTTATTGCGGGGGAATAGCAATCAGCCCCAGCATTTT.

This clonotype was detected only a few times. The CDR3 nucleotides are TGTGCCAGTAATGCTCTGCCAGGAGGAAACACCATATATTTT. As protein: CASNALPGGNTIYF. The chain employs TRBV19 and TRBJ1-3; unclear D gene. The CDR3 is 14 amino acids. Trimming took off 7 bases at V and 4 bases at J, with 14 bases between the two ends. Germline loops: CDR1 LNHDA, CDR2 SQIVND (reference sequence).

This clonotype appeared a few times. The J gene is TRBJ2-1, the V gene TRBV20-1; TRBD1 matches 8 bases. Per the germline V gene, CDR1 is DFQATT and CDR2 is SNEGSKA (reference sequence). J was trimmed by 2 bases and V by 6 bases; bases with no gene match: 12. This CDR3 spans 16 amino acids. The CDR3 bases are TGCAGTGCCGACGGGACAGGCGAGGAGACCTACAATGAGCAGTTCTTC. Encoded protein: CSADGTGEETYNEQFF.

Ten or more counts support this clonotype. The rearrangement joins TRBV10-3 to TRBJ2-7; D remains unclear. V lost 8 bases and J 5 bases, leaving 16 bases between the germline ends. This CDR3 is built from 13 residues. Germline V gene lookup returns CDR1 ENHRY and CDR2 SYGVKD. The CDR3 region is CAIGMAGLDEQYF. CDR3 DNA: TGTGCCATCGGGATGGCAGGCCTCGACGAGCAGTACTTC.

This clonotype was seen repeatedly, ten times or more. The chain is built from TRBV6-5 and TRBJ2-1; tentative D call: TRBD2 (6 bases). The CDR3 has 15 amino acids. Germline CDR1 and CDR2: MNHEY and SVGAGI. V was trimmed by 6 bases and J by 4 bases, leaving 16 bases between them. The CDR3 coding sequence is TGTGCCAGCAGCTACCGGGACTCGAAATACAATGAGCAGTTCTTC. It codes for CASSYRDSKYNEQFF.

This chain connects TRBV18 to TRBJ1-1, with D unresolved. Germline CDR1 is KGHSH and CDR2 is LQKENI. This CDR3 is built from 14 residues. The V end lost 6 bases, the J end lost 5 bases, and 16 bases lay between the germline ends. CDR3 sequence reads: CASSSTPQRTEAFF. CDR3 nucleotides: TGTGCCAGCTCGTCGACCCCCCAGAGGACTGAAGCTTTCTTT. The full variable domain, its missing parts supplied by reference TRBV18 and TRBJ1-1, is NAGVMQNPRHLVRRRGQEARLRCSPMKGHSHVYWYRQLPEEGLKFMVYLQKENIIDESGMPKERFSAEFPKEGPSILRIQQVVRGDSAAYFCASSSTPQRTEAFFGQGTRLTVV.

This clonotype has ten or more counts. The chain has TRBV5-1 and TRBJ2-4; TRBD1 matches at 9 bases. The CDR3 extends over 14 amino acids. Germline-derived CDR1 and CDR2 are SGHRS and YFSETQ. Losses at the gene ends were 4 bases for V and 7 bases for J; bases not matched to a gene: 6. CDR3 bases: TGCGCCAGCAGCAAACAGGGGGCTGGGAACATTCAGTACTTC. Residues: CASSKQGAGNIQYF.

The chain carries TRBV18 and TRBJ2-7; D tentatively fits TRBD1 or TRBD2 (5 bases each). V was clipped by 3 bases and J by 7 bases, with 13 bases between them. The germline V gene has CDR1 KGHSH and CDR2 LQKENI. The CDR3 extends over 13 amino acids. Here the CDR3 reads CASSPRDAREQYF. The CDR3 DNA is TGTGCCAGCTCACCCCGGGACGCCCGGGAGCAGTACTTC. The variable domain in full, completed from reference TRBV18 and TRBJ2-7, reads NAGVMQNPRHLVRRRGQEARLRCSPMKGHSHVYWYRQLPEEGLKFMVYLQKENIIDESGMPKERFSAEFPKEGPSILRIQQVVRGDSAAYFCASSPRDAREQYFGPGTRLTVT.

This clonotype was detected ten times or more. The chain uses TRBV5-1 and TRBJ1-2; 7 bases align to TRBD1. Trimming removed 2 bases from V and 4 bases from J; junction bases left unmatched: 2. The CDR3 is made up of 13 amino acids. Germline CDR1 and CDR2: SGHRS and YFSETQ. CDR3 sequence reads: CASSLDRAYGYTF. CDR3 DNA: TGCGCCAGCAGCTTAGACAGGGCCTATGGCTACACCTTC.

This sequence joins TRBV7-6 and TRBJ1-1; TRBD1 might be the D (6 bases). Per the germline V gene, CDR1 is SGHVS and CDR2 is FNYEAQ. Trimming stripped 1 base from V and 7 bases from J, with 13 bases between. This CDR3 has 14 residues. For the CDR3, the DNA is TGTGCCAGCAGCTTAGATACGACAGGCCTTGAAGCTTTCTTT. It specifies CASSLDTTGLEAFF.

This clonotype was counted many times. The chain employs TRBV20-1 and TRBJ2-3, with a possible D match to TRBD2 (6 bases). Germline loops: CDR1 DFQATT, CDR2 SNEGSKA (reference sequence). V shed 6 bases and J shed 5 bases, with 21 bases lying between them. CDR3 length equals 15 residues. DNA of the CDR3: TGCAGTGCATTCCCGATATACGGGAGAAGAGATACGCAGTATTTT. The encoded protein is CSAFPIYGRRDTQYF.

This clonotype has a count of ten or more. The chain carries TRBV20-1 and TRBJ1-4; 8 bases are shared with TRBD1. V lost 2 bases and J lost 8; bases outside the gene matches: 10. This CDR3 has 15 amino acids. The V gene's germline CDR1 is DFQATT and CDR2 SNEGSKA (reference sequence). CDR3 sequence reads: CSARNPGQDSEKLFF. In nucleotides, the CDR3 is TGCAGTGCTAGAAACCCGGGACAGGACTCGGAAAAACTGTTTTTT.

This clonotype was detected many times. This chain uses TRBV18 with TRBJ2-3; D might be TRBD1 (7 bases). This CDR3 spans 16 amino acids. Looked up from germline, CDR1 is KGHSH and CDR2 is LQKENI. V dropped 3 bases and J dropped 0 bases, with 13 bases sitting between them. For the CDR3, the DNA is TGTGCCAGCTCACCCGTGACAGGGACTAGCACAGATACGCAGTATTTT. Its protein is CASSPVTGTSTDTQYF.

This clonotype was observed at least ten times. V gene TRBV20-1 combines with J gene TRBJ2-7, with a possible D match to TRBD2 (6 bases). The CDR3 length is 16 residues. Trimming took 2 bases from V and 7 from J, leaving 24 bases between them. Germline values: CDR1 DFQATT, CDR2 SNEGSKA (reference sequence). CDR3 sequence (DNA): TGCAGTGCTAGATCGATGACAAAAAAATCCCGGGAGGAGCAGTACTTC. This encodes CSARSMTKKSREEQYF.

This clonotype was observed many times. The CDR3 sequence: CASRRSFYEQYF. CDR3 coding DNA: TGTGCCAGCAGGCGATCGTTCTACGAGCAGTACTTC. The chain has TRBV11-2 and TRBJ2-7; D is undetermined. CDR3 length: 12 residues. Germline V gene data show CDR1 as SGHAT and CDR2 as FQNNGV. Trimming took off 6 bases at V and 3 bases at J, with 9 bases between the two ends.

At least ten counts were recorded for this clonotype. The V and J genes are TRBV12-3 or TRBV12-4 and TRBJ2-1; no definite D call. Between the trimmed V and J ends, which lost 3 bases and 5 bases, there was a span of 11 bases. This CDR3 comprises 14 residues. For the CDR3, the DNA is TGTGCCAGCAGTTTTGCCGGACGGAACAATGAGCAGTTCTTC. Its translation is CASSFAGRNNEQFF.

This clonotype appeared many times. This chain joins TRBV7-9 and TRBJ2-1, with 12 nucleotides matching TRBD2. The V segment lost 5 bases and the J segment 5 bases; nucleotides outside the gene matches: 4. CDR1 and CDR2 (germline): SEHNR, FQNEAQ (reference sequence). The CDR3 loop spans 15 amino acids. The CDR3 region is CASSPGLAGNNEQFF. For the CDR3, the DNA is TGTGCCAGCAGCCCGGGACTAGCGGGTAACAATGAGCAGTTCTTC.

Turning to this clonotype: A much larger clone lies a single base off, so this may be a read error. This chain connects TRBV12-3 or TRBV12-4 to TRBJ2-6; 7 nucleotides line up with TRBD1. The trim removed 5 bases at V and 6 bases at J, leaving 10 bases unmatched. The CDR3 runs to 16 residues. The CDR3 bases are TGTGCCAGCAGTCCCAGACAGGGTTACGTGGCCAACGTCCTGACTTTC. As protein: CASSPRQGYVANVLTF.

This clonotype was seen repeatedly, ten times or more. The chain couples TRBV7-6 to TRBJ2-3; D is unclear. CDR3 size: 14 residues. The germline V gene encodes CDR1 SGHVS and CDR2 FNYEAQ. V was cut by 2 bases and J by 2 bases, with 8 bases left in between. The CDR3 sequence: CASSLIPTTDTQYF. The CDR3 nucleotides read TGTGCCAGCAGCTTAATTCCAACCACAGATACGCAGTATTTT. The variable domain in full, completed from reference TRBV7-6 and TRBJ2-3, reads GAGVSQSPRYKVTKRGQDVALRCDPISGHVSLYWYRQALGQGPEFLTYFNYEAQQDKSGLPNDRFSAERPEGSISTLTIQRTEQRDSAMYRCASSLIPTTDTQYFGPGTRLTVL.

The chain has TRBV30 and TRBJ1-1; 7 nucleotides line up with TRBD1. This CDR3 contains 13 residues. Trimming cost V 0 bases and J 4 bases; bases outside gene matches: 2. Germline values: CDR1 GTSNPN, CDR2 SVGIG (reference sequence). DNA for the CDR3: TGTGCCTGGAGTGTAGGGGGCGGCACTGAAGCTTTCTTT. Translation: CAWSVGGGTEAFF. Full variable domain (missing parts from reference TRBV30 and TRBJ1-1): SQTIHQWPATLVQPVGSPLSLECTVEGTSNPNLYWYRQAAGRGLQLLFYSVGIGQISSEVPQNLSASRPQDRQFILSSKKLLLSDSGFYLCAWSVGGGTEAFFGQGTRLTVV.

This clonotype was recorded at least ten times. Sequence at one end of the junction differs from germline and may be a read error. The chain employs TRBV28 and TRBJ2-6; D could derive from TRBD1 or TRBD2 (5 bases each). The CDR3 is 12 amino acids. Germline V gene lookup returns CDR1 MDHEN and CDR2 SYDVKM. The CDR3 spells CASSPGGEVPAF. CDR3 nucleotide sequence: TGTGCCAGCAGTCCTGGGGGTGAGGTCCCGGCTTTC.

There are many counts of this clonotype. The chain has TRBV5-5 and TRBJ1-5, with 8 nucleotides matching TRBD1. The CDR3 spans 15 residues. Germline loops: CDR1 SGHKS, CDR2 YYEKEE (reference sequence). J was trimmed by 6 bases and V by 0 bases; bases with no gene match: 5. DNA for the CDR3: TGTGCCAGCAGCTTGGGACAGGGGAGAGGTCAGCCCCAGCATTTT. This sequence encodes CASSLGQGRGQPQHF.

This clonotype was detected ten times or more. The chain is built from TRBV5-1 and TRBJ2-3, with TRBD2 as a possible D gene (5 bases). Per germline, CDR1 SGHRS and CDR2 YFSETQ. This CDR3 spans 13 amino acids. V lost 0 bases to trimming and J lost 4 bases, with 6 bases between them. CDR3 DNA: TGCGCCAGCAGCTTGGCCGGGGCAGATACGCAGTATTTT. Translated, it gives CASSLAGADTQYF. Full variable domain (missing parts from reference TRBV5-1 and TRBJ2-3): KAGVTQTPRYLIKTRGQQVTLSCSPISGHRSVSWYQQTPGQGLQFLFEYFSETQRNKGNFPGRFSGRQFSNSRSEMNVSTLELGDSALYLCASSLAGADTQYFGPGTRLTVL.

At least ten counts were recorded for this clonotype. The chain combines TRBV7-2 with TRBJ1-2; D gene unclear. CDR3 length: 14 amino acids. The V and J ends lost 1 base and 0 bases respectively, with 6 bases between them. The germline CDR1 and CDR2 sequences are SGHTA and FQGNSA. CDR3 nucleotides: TGTGCCAGCAGCTTAGACGCAACTAACTATGGCTACACCTTC. The encoded protein is CASSLDATNYGYTF.

In this sample, this clonotype turned up many times. The chain carries TRBV7-9 and TRBJ2-1, with a tentative D call TRBD1 (7 bases). Germline CDR1 is SEHNR and CDR2 is FQNEAQ (reference sequence). Deletions cut 2 bases from V and 6 bases from J, with 14 bases between. There are 15 residues in the CDR3. DNA of the CDR3: TGTGCCAGCAGCTTAAGGTTGCGGGACAGCAATGAGCAGTTCTTC. The encoded protein is CASSLRLRDSNEQFF.

This clonotype was counted at least ten times. The CDR3 bases are TGCAGTGCTAGCCCGCCTGACAGGGCCTACGAGCAGTACTTC. Translation gives CSASPPDRAYEQYF. This chain uses TRBV20-1 with TRBJ2-7, with TRBD1 matching over 7 bases. The germline V gene has CDR1 DFQATT and CDR2 SNEGSKA (reference sequence). The CDR3 sequence is 14 residues long. Trimming at V came to 3 bases and at J to 2 bases, leaving 7 bases not matched to a gene.

This clonotype was counted ten times or more. The chain links TRBV6-5 to TRBJ1-1, with D unresolved. Germline assignment: CDR1 MNHEY and CDR2 SVGAGI. The V end was cut by 0 bases, the J end by 8 bases, with 7 bases between. The CDR3 runs to 12 residues. This chain's CDR3 is CASSYSGYEAFF. CDR3 in DNA: TGTGCCAGCAGTTACTCCGGCTACGAAGCTTTCTTT.